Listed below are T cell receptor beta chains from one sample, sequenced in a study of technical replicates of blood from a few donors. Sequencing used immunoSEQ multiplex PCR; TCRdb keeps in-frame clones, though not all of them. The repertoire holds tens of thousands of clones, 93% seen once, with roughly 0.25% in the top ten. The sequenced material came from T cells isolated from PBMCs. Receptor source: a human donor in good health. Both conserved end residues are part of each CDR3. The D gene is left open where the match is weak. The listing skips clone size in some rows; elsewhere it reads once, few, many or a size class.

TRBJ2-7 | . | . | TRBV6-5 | TGTGCCAGCAGTTACTCGAAACTTCGGGGGGCTTACGAGCAGTACTTC | CASSYSKLRGAYEQYF
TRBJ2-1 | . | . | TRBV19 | TGTGCCAGTAGTATCCCCGGGAGCTCCTACAATGAGCAGTTCTTC | CASSIPGSSYNEQFF
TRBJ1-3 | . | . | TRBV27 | TGTGCCAGCAGTACTCCCTCGGGGAACACCATATATTTT | CASSTPSGNTIYF
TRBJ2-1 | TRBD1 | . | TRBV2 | TGTGCCAGCAGTCCGGGACAGAGAAAATACAATGAGCAGTTCTTC | CASSPGQRKYNEQFF
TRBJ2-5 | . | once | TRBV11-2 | TGTGCCAGCAGCTTAGACCGCACGGGGGAGACCCAGTACTTC | CASSLDRTGETQYF
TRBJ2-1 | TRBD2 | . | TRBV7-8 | TGTGCCAGCACCGCCCGGCGGGGGTACAATGAGCAGTTCTTC | CASTARRGYNEQFF
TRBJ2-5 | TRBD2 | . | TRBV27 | TGTGCCAGCAGTTTAGTGCCGACTAGCGGGGAAGAGACCCAGTACTTC | CASSLVPTSGEETQYF
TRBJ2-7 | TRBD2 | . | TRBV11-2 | TGTGCCAGCAGACCAAACTGGGGCGGGAGGCGGTACGAGCAGTACTTC | CASRPNWGGRRYEQYF
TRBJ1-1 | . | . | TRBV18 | TGTGCCAGCTCACCACAAGAGTTCGGCACTGAAGCTTTCTTT | CASSPQEFGTEAFF
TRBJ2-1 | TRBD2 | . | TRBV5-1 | TGCGCCAGCAGATCTCGGGGGCCTAGCGGGGGGCTCGGGAGCTCCTACAATGAGCAGTTCTTC | CASRSRGPSGGLGSSYNEQFF
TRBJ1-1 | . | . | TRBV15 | TGTGCCACCAGCTGGAGGGGGAACACTGAAGCTTTCTTT | CATSWRGNTEAFF
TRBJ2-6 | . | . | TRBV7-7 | TGTGCCAGCAGCCGTTCCGGAGGAACTGGGGCCAACGTCCTGACTTTC | CASSRSGGTGANVLTF
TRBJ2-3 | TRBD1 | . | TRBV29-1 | TGCAGCGAACGACAGGGTAGTACAGATACGCAGTATTTT | CSERQGSTDTQYF
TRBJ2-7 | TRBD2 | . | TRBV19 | TGTGCCACTAGAAGCGGGAGGTCCTACGAGCAGTACTTC | CATRSGRSYEQYF
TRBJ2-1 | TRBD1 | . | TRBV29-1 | TGCAGCGTTGATGAGACAGGGGGTTATGATGAGCAGTTCTTC | CSVDETGGYDEQFF
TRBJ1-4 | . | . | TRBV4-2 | TGTGCCAGCAGCCAAGATGGAGGAACTAATGAAAAACTGTTTTTT | CASSQDGGTNEKLFF
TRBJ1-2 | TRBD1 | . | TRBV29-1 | TGCAGCGTGGGGGGCATAGGGGGCAATAATGGCTACACCTTC | CSVGGIGGNNGYTF
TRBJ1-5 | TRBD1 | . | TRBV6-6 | TGTGCCAGCAGCCCAATAACAGGGGGCCAAAATCAGCCCCAGCATTTT | CASSPITGGQNQPQHF
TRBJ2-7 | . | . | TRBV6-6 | TGTGCCAGCAGTCGTTCGAGGGTATACGAGCAGTACTTC | CASSRSRVYEQYF
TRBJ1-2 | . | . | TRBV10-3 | TGTGCCATCAGCCCCGAAGGAGGGAGGATTGGCGGCTACACCTTC | CAISPEGGRIGGYTF
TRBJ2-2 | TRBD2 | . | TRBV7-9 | TGTGCCAGCAGCCCTAAATACCTCCTAGCGGGGGGCGACACCGGGGAGCTGTTTTTT | CASSPKYLLAGGDTGELFF
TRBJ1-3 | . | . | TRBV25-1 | TGTGCCAGCAGTGACCCCGGGGGGGGCTCTGGAAACACCATATATTTT | CASSDPGGGSGNTIYF
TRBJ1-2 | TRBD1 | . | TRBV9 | TGTGCCAGCAGGTTAGGGACAGGGGACGGTGGCTACACCTTC | CASRLGTGDGGYTF
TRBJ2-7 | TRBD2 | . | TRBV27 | TGTGCCAGCAGTTTAATGTCGGGGGGGGCCCCCTACGAGCAGTACTTC | CASSLMSGGAPYEQYF
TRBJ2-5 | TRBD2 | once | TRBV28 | TGTGCCAGCAGTGCCGGACTAGCGGGAGGGCAAGAGACCCAGTACTTC | CASSAGLAGGQETQYF
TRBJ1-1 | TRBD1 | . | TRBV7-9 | TGTGCCAGCAGCTCCGGTACAGGGGGCTATGTGAACACTGAAGCTTTCTTT | CASSSGTGGYVNTEAFF
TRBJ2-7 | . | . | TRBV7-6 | TGTGCCAGCAGCCCCGGACTGGTAGACGAGCAGTACTTC | CASSPGLVDEQYF
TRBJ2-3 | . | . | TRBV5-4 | TGTGCCAGCAGCAAGGACTCCTCCTTCACAGATACGCAGTATTTT | CASSKDSSFTDTQYF
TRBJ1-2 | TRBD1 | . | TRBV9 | TGTGCCAGCAGCGCCTTGGACAGGAGCTATGGCTACACCTTC | CASSALDRSYGYTF
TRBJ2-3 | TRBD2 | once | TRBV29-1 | TGCAGCCTTACTATAGCGGGAGTTTTAGGTACGCAGTATTTT | CSLTIAGVLGTQYF
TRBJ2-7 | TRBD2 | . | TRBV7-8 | TGTGCCAGCAGCCCTCGACTAGCGGGGGGCTACGAGCAGTACTTC | CASSPRLAGGYEQYF
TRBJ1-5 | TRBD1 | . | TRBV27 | TGTGCCAGCAGTCGTCAAAACAGGGGATCGCAGCCCCAGCATTTT | CASSRQNRGSQPQHF
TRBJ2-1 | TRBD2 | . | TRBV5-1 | TGCGCCAGCAGCTTGGATGCGGGAGGGCCCTACAATGAGCAGTTCTTC | CASSLDAGGPYNEQFF
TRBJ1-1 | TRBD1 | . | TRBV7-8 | TGTGCCAGCAGCTGGAAGACAGGGGTTGGCACTGAAGCTTTCTTT | CASSWKTGVGTEAFF
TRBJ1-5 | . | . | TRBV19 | TGTGCCAGTAGTCTCCGGTTGGGGGGTTTGAATCAGCCCCAGCATTTT | CASSLRLGGLNQPQHF
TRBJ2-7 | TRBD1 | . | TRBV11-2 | TGTGCCAGCAGCTCGTGGACAGGTCGGCGCTCCTACGAGCAGTACTTC | CASSSWTGRRSYEQYF
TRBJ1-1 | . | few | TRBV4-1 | TGCGCCAGCAGTCCACTAGTACGACAAAACACTGAAGCTTTCTTT | CASSPLVRQNTEAFF
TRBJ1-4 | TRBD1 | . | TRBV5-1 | TGCGCCAGCACCTCCGGGACAGGGGAAGAAAAACTGTTTTTT | CASTSGTGEEKLFF
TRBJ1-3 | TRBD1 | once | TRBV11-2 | TGTGCCAGCAGCTTACTAACAGGGGGAGGAAACACCATATATTTT | CASSLLTGGGNTIYF
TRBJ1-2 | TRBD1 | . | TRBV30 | TGTGCCTGGAGTCTCACAGGGGGCGGGTATGGCTACACCTTC | CAWSLTGGGYGYTF
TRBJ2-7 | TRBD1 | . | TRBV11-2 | TGTGCCAGCAGCTCACGGACAGGGCGGTTGTACGAGCAGTACTTC | CASSSRTGRLYEQYF
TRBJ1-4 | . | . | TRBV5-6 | TGTGCCAGCAGCTTGGCCCCTCCTAATGAAAAACTGTTTTTT | CASSLAPPNEKLFF
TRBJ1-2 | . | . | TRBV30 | TGTGCCTGTATCGGGTTGGCCCTTGACTATGGCTACACCTTC | CACIGLALDYGYTF
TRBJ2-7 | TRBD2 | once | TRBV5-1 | TGCGCCAGCAGCTTGGATAGGACTAGCGTACCCTACGAGCAGTACTTC | CASSLDRTSVPYEQYF
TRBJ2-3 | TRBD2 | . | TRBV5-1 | TGCGCCAGCAGCTTGGACCTAGCGGGGTCCACAGATACGCAGTATTTT | CASSLDLAGSTDTQYF
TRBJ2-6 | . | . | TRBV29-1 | TGCAGCGTGCCGATTTCGGGGACTGGGGCCAACGTCCTGACTTTC | CSVPISGTGANVLTF
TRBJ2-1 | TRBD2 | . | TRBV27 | TGTGCCAGCACCGAACTAGCGGGGGGGTACAATGAGCAGTTCTTC | CASTELAGGYNEQFF
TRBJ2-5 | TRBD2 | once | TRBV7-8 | TGTGCCAGCAGCTTAACCATGACTAGCGTTGAAGAGACCCAGTACTTC | CASSLTMTSVEETQYF
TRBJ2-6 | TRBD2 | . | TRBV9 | TGTGCCAGCAGCGTAATGCGTCCGGGGAGGGTAACTGGGGCCAACGTCCTGACTTTC | CASSVMRPGRVTGANVLTF
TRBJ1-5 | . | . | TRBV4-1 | TGCGCCAGCAGCCAAGGAAGGCTCGGGGGTATTTGGCCCCAGCATTTT | CASSQGRLGGIWPQHF
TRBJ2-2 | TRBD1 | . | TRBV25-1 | TGTGCCAGCAGTGGATCGGGACAGAATCGTGCCGGGGAGCTGTTTTTT | CASSGSGQNRAGELFF
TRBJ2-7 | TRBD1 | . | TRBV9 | TGTGCCAGCAGCGTAGCCTCCAGGGGGACAGCCTACGAGCAGTACTTC | CASSVASRGTAYEQYF
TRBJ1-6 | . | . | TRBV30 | TGTGCCTGGAGGCGAGGACAGAATCGGTTTGTCTATAATTCACCCCTCCACTTT | CAWRRGQNRFVYNSPLHF
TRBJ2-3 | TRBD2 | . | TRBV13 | TGTGCCAGCAGCGTTAGCGGGAGAAGGGAAGATACGCAGTATTTT | CASSVSGRREDTQYF